A selection of T cell receptor beta chains follows, all from one sample in a study of blood T cells in healthy people across ages. TCRdb recomputed calls from the 5' RACE reads with MiXCR, one row per CDR3 protein. Of 1.5 million to 1.9 million distinct CDR3 sequences detected, roughly 43% appear once; the ten largest clones hold approximately 4.1%. The sequencing input was blood. The receptors stem from a woman between 18 and 30 years old in good health. The CDR3 runs from the conserved cysteine through the conserved F or W. Each record gives: V gene, D gene, CDR3 length, J gene, clone size, CDR3 protein, CDR3 DNA. The D gene is left open where the match is weak. Only part of the rows carry a size: once, few, many, or a class if the clone is expanded.

v_call: TRBV4-3; d_call: .; cdr3_length: 14; j_call: TRBJ1-2; clone_size: few; cdr3_aa: CASSQDNRANGYTF; cdr3_nt: TGCGCCAGCAGCCAAGATAACAGGGCTAATGGCTACACCTTC
v_call: TRBV7-9; d_call: TRBD1; cdr3_length: 14; j_call: TRBJ2-5; clone_size: few; cdr3_aa: CASSSGTGLETQYF; cdr3_nt: TGTGCCAGCAGCTCCGGGACAGGGCTAGAGACCCAGTACTTC
v_call: TRBV11-1; d_call: .; cdr3_length: 17; j_call: TRBJ1-4; clone_size: .; cdr3_aa: CAGSLGLAGYNGEKLFF; cdr3_nt: TGTGCCGGCAGCTTAGGTCTAGCGGGATACAATGGGGAAAAACTGTTTTTT
v_call: TRBV4-2; d_call: .; cdr3_length: 14; j_call: TRBJ2-1; clone_size: few; cdr3_aa: CASSPLGISETQFF; cdr3_nt: TGTGCCAGCAGCCCCTTAGGGATATCGGAGACCCAGTTCTTC
v_call: TRBV12-3/TRBV12-4; d_call: .; cdr3_length: 11; j_call: TRBJ2-2; clone_size: .; cdr3_aa: CAQGDTGELFF; cdr3_nt: TGTGCCCAAGGGGACACCGGGGAGCTGTTTTTT
v_call: TRBV7-9; d_call: TRBD1; cdr3_length: 14; j_call: TRBJ2-7; clone_size: .; cdr3_aa: CASSLNRGASEQYF; cdr3_nt: TGTGCCAGCAGCTTGAACAGGGGGGCTTCCGAGCAGTACTTC
v_call: TRBV15; d_call: TRBD2; cdr3_length: 18; j_call: TRBJ2-1; clone_size: .; cdr3_aa: CATSRVGLAGEIIYEQFF; cdr3_nt: TGTGCCACCAGCAGAGTAGGACTAGCGGGAGAAATAATCTATGAGCAGTTCTTC
v_call: TRBV12-3/TRBV12-4; d_call: .; cdr3_length: 12; j_call: TRBJ1-6; clone_size: .; cdr3_aa: CASRSDNAPLHF; cdr3_nt: TGTGCCAGCAGGTCGGACAATGCACCCCTCCACTTT
v_call: TRBV6-6; d_call: TRBD1; cdr3_length: 14; j_call: TRBJ2-5; clone_size: .; cdr3_aa: CASRPGQGLETQYF; cdr3_nt: TGTGCCAGCAGGCCCGGACAGGGGCTAGAGACCCAGTACTTC
v_call: TRBV13; d_call: .; cdr3_length: 17; j_call: TRBJ1-5; clone_size: .; cdr3_aa: CASSPPKGKRSNQPQHF; cdr3_nt: TGTGCCAGCAGCCCTCCAAAGGGGAAAAGGAGCAATCAGCCCCAGCATTTT
v_call: TRBV7-9; d_call: .; cdr3_length: 16; j_call: TRBJ1-5; clone_size: few; cdr3_aa: CASSLWAGNSNQPQHF; cdr3_nt: TGTGCCAGCAGCTTATGGGCAGGCAATAGCAATCAGCCCCAGCATTTT
v_call: TRBV7-2; d_call: .; cdr3_length: 13; j_call: TRBJ1-5; clone_size: .; cdr3_aa: CASSRGGSQPQHF; cdr3_nt: TGTGCCAGCAGTAGGGGAGGGAGTCAGCCCCAGCATTTT
v_call: TRBV7-3; d_call: .; cdr3_length: 13; j_call: TRBJ2-3; clone_size: few; cdr3_aa: CASSPSPGDTQYF; cdr3_nt: TGTGCCAGCAGCCCATCCCCGGGAGATACGCAGTATTTT
v_call: TRBV25-1; d_call: .; cdr3_length: 14; j_call: TRBJ2-7; clone_size: .; cdr3_aa: CASSDWAGLYEQYF; cdr3_nt: TGTGCCAGCAGTGATTGGGCGGGACTGTACGAGCAGTACTTC
v_call: TRBV5-5; d_call: .; cdr3_length: 16; j_call: TRBJ2-7; clone_size: .; cdr3_aa: CASSHRTEPRTYEQYF; cdr3_nt: TGTGCCAGCAGCCACCGGACAGAACCCAGAACATACGAGCAGTACTTC
v_call: TRBV29-1; d_call: TRBD2; cdr3_length: 13; j_call: TRBJ2-5; clone_size: .; cdr3_aa: CSVDGGTEETRYF; cdr3_nt: TGCAGCGTTGACGGGGGGACCGAAGAGACCCGGTACTTC
v_call: TRBV5-1; d_call: .; cdr3_length: 16; j_call: TRBJ2-1; clone_size: .; cdr3_aa: CASSFSPRGPYNEQFF; cdr3_nt: TGCGCCAGCAGCTTCTCCCCCAGGGGCCCCTACAATGAGCAGTTCTTC
v_call: TRBV11-3; d_call: .; cdr3_length: 15; j_call: TRBJ2-1; clone_size: .; cdr3_aa: CASSSREKANNEQFF; cdr3_nt: TGTGCCAGCAGCTCCCGCGAAAAGGCGAACAATGAGCAGTTCTTC
v_call: TRBV12-3/TRBV12-4; d_call: .; cdr3_length: 12; j_call: TRBJ2-7; clone_size: few; cdr3_aa: CASSNGGGEQYF; cdr3_nt: TGTGCCAGCAGTAACGGAGGCGGAGAGCAGTACTTC
v_call: TRBV20-1; d_call: .; cdr3_length: 13; j_call: TRBJ2-7; clone_size: .; cdr3_aa: CSAPDDFSYEQYF; cdr3_nt: TGCAGTGCACCGGACGATTTCTCCTACGAGCAGTACTTC
v_call: TRBV12-3/TRBV12-4; d_call: TRBD2; cdr3_length: 15; j_call: TRBJ2-7; clone_size: few; cdr3_aa: CASSAKRDGSYEQYF; cdr3_nt: TGTGCCAGCAGTGCCAAGCGGGACGGGTCCTACGAGCAGTACTTC
v_call: TRBV20-1; d_call: .; cdr3_length: 14; j_call: TRBJ1-5; clone_size: .; cdr3_aa: CSAPETGPTQPQHF; cdr3_nt: TGCAGTGCTCCGGAAACAGGGCCCACGCAGCCCCAGCATTTT
v_call: TRBV11-2; d_call: .; cdr3_length: 13; j_call: TRBJ2-7; clone_size: few; cdr3_aa: CASSHSQDYEQYF; cdr3_nt: TGTGCCAGCAGCCATAGTCAGGACTACGAGCAGTACTTC
v_call: TRBV29-1; d_call: .; cdr3_length: 14; j_call: TRBJ2-1; clone_size: .; cdr3_aa: CSVGRVISHNEQFF; cdr3_nt: TGCAGCGTTGGAAGGGTGATCTCCCACAATGAGCAGTTCTTC
v_call: TRBV28; d_call: .; cdr3_length: 20; j_call: TRBJ2-1; clone_size: .; cdr3_aa: CASSLRLVSRFDISYNEQFF; cdr3_nt: TGTGCCAGCAGTTTACGCTTAGTCAGTCGATTCGACATCTCCTACAATGAGCAGTTCTTC
v_call: TRBV27; d_call: .; cdr3_length: 13; j_call: TRBJ2-1; clone_size: .; cdr3_aa: CASSFFEDNEQFF; cdr3_nt: TGTGCCAGCAGTTTCTTTGAAGACAATGAGCAGTTCTTC
v_call: TRBV10-3; d_call: .; cdr3_length: 16; j_call: TRBJ2-1; clone_size: few; cdr3_aa: CAISERDTGSYNEQFF; cdr3_nt: TGTGCCATCAGTGAGAGGGACACGGGATCCTACAATGAGCAGTTCTTC
v_call: TRBV20-1; d_call: TRBD1; cdr3_length: 15; j_call: TRBJ1-3; clone_size: .; cdr3_aa: CSASDRAGSGNTIYF; cdr3_nt: TGCAGTGCTAGTGACAGGGCAGGCTCTGGAAACACCATATATTTT
v_call: TRBV29-1; d_call: .; cdr3_length: 13; j_call: TRBJ1-1; clone_size: few; cdr3_aa: CSAAGKMNTEAFF; cdr3_nt: TGCAGCGCCGCGGGTAAGATGAACACTGAAGCTTTCTTT
v_call: TRBV4-1; d_call: .; cdr3_length: 15; j_call: TRBJ2-7; clone_size: .; cdr3_aa: CASSQGNLADYEQYF; cdr3_nt: TGCGCCAGCAGCCAAGGCAATTTGGCAGACTACGAGCAGTACTTC
v_call: TRBV12-3/TRBV12-4; d_call: TRBD1; cdr3_length: 15; j_call: TRBJ2-1; clone_size: .; cdr3_aa: CTSSISGQGRNEQFF; cdr3_nt: TGTACCAGCAGTATCTCGGGACAGGGGCGGAATGAGCAGTTCTTC
v_call: TRBV6-2/TRBV6-3; d_call: .; cdr3_length: 19; j_call: TRBJ1-1; clone_size: .; cdr3_aa: CASSRIAAVTGRVNTEAFF; cdr3_nt: TGTGCCAGCAGCCGAATTGCGGCCGTTACGGGACGGGTGAACACTGAAGCTTTCTTT
v_call: TRBV10-3; d_call: .; cdr3_length: 11; j_call: TRBJ2-7; clone_size: .; cdr3_aa: CATGGEVEQYF; cdr3_nt: TGTGCCACCGGCGGCGAGGTCGAGCAGTACTTC
v_call: TRBV24-1; d_call: .; cdr3_length: 13; j_call: TRBJ2-7; clone_size: .; cdr3_aa: CATSDSSSYEQYF; cdr3_nt: TGTGCCACCAGTGATTCGAGCTCCTACGAGCAGTACTTC
v_call: TRBV6-2/TRBV6-3; d_call: .; cdr3_length: 16; j_call: TRBJ1-5; clone_size: .; cdr3_aa: CASSYSETRGNQPQHF; cdr3_nt: TGTGCCAGCAGTTACTCCGAGACACGTGGCAATCAGCCCCAGCATTTT
v_call: TRBV12-3/TRBV12-4; d_call: .; cdr3_length: 15; j_call: TRBJ1-5; clone_size: .; cdr3_aa: CASSSGAFLAQPQHF; cdr3_nt: TGTGCCAGCAGTTCCGGGGCCTTCCTTGCTCAGCCCCAGCATTTT
v_call: TRBV7-2; d_call: .; cdr3_length: 16; j_call: TRBJ1-1; clone_size: once; cdr3_aa: CASSIDGGGMNTEAFF; cdr3_nt: TGTGCCAGCAGCATAGACGGGGGCGGCATGAACACTGAAGCTTTCTTT
v_call: TRBV7-2; d_call: .; cdr3_length: 17; j_call: TRBJ1-1; clone_size: .; cdr3_aa: CASSSPRAGAAYTEAFF; cdr3_nt: TGTGCCAGCAGCTCACCGAGGGCGGGGGCGGCCTACACTGAAGCTTTCTTT
v_call: TRBV9; d_call: .; cdr3_length: 16; j_call: TRBJ2-7; clone_size: .; cdr3_aa: CASSFNRRERVYEQYF; cdr3_nt: TGTGCCAGCAGCTTTAACAGGAGGGAACGGGTCTACGAGCAGTACTTC
v_call: TRBV6-5; d_call: .; cdr3_length: 14; j_call: TRBJ2-5; clone_size: .; cdr3_aa: CASSYRLRQETQYF; cdr3_nt: TGTGCCAGCAGTTACCGACTGCGCCAAGAGACCCAGTACTTC
v_call: TRBV27; d_call: TRBD2; cdr3_length: 16; j_call: TRBJ2-7; clone_size: few; cdr3_aa: CASSLLAGPTRYEQYF; cdr3_nt: TGTGCCAGCAGTTTATTAGCGGGCCCCACCCGGTACGAGCAGTACTTC
v_call: TRBV7-2; d_call: .; cdr3_length: 14; j_call: TRBJ1-2; clone_size: .; cdr3_aa: CASSLGPQNYGYTF; cdr3_nt: TGTGCCAGCAGCTTAGGTCCACAGAACTATGGCTACACCTTC
v_call: TRBV4-1; d_call: .; cdr3_length: 13; j_call: TRBJ1-2; clone_size: .; cdr3_aa: CASSQPLQGNYTF; cdr3_nt: TGCGCCAGCAGCCAACCCTTACAGGGAAACTACACCTTC
v_call: TRBV7-2; d_call: TRBD2; cdr3_length: 16; j_call: TRBJ2-5; clone_size: few; cdr3_aa: CASSSSRLAGTETQYF; cdr3_nt: TGTGCCAGCAGCTCCTCCAGACTAGCGGGGACGGAGACCCAGTACTTC
v_call: TRBV20-1; d_call: .; cdr3_length: 14; j_call: TRBJ2-1; clone_size: .; cdr3_aa: CSARDYKRYNEQFF; cdr3_nt: TGCAGTGCTAGAGATTATAAGCGGTACAATGAGCAGTTCTTC
v_call: TRBV7-2; d_call: .; cdr3_length: 14; j_call: TRBJ1-2; clone_size: .; cdr3_aa: CASSLLRDRDGYTF; cdr3_nt: TGTGCCAGCAGCTTACTCCGGGACCGGGATGGCTACACCTTC
v_call: TRBV12-3/TRBV12-4; d_call: .; cdr3_length: 13; j_call: TRBJ2-3; clone_size: .; cdr3_aa: CASRSVGTDTQYF; cdr3_nt: TGTGCCAGCAGAAGCGTCGGCACAGATACGCAGTATTTT
v_call: TRBV29-1; d_call: .; cdr3_length: 12; j_call: TRBJ2-5; clone_size: .; cdr3_aa: CSVVLGRETQYF; cdr3_nt: TGCAGCGTTGTTCTGGGGAGAGAGACCCAGTACTTC
v_call: TRBV6-1; d_call: TRBD1; cdr3_length: 14; j_call: TRBJ2-5; clone_size: .; cdr3_aa: CASSRTGAQETQYF; cdr3_nt: TGTGCCAGCAGTCGGACAGGCGCCCAAGAGACCCAGTACTTC
v_call: TRBV24-1; d_call: .; cdr3_length: 15; j_call: TRBJ2-3; clone_size: many; cdr3_aa: CATSDQKRGTDTQYF; cdr3_nt: TGTGCCACCAGTGACCAGAAGCGGGGCACAGATACGCAGTATTTT
v_call: TRBV7-2; d_call: .; cdr3_length: 14; j_call: TRBJ2-7; clone_size: few; cdr3_aa: CASSFAGQIYEQYF; cdr3_nt: TGTGCCAGCAGCTTCGCGGGACAGATCTACGAGCAGTACTTC